The sample holds many counts of the clone carrying this TCR beta chain. The trim removed 1 base at V and 3 bases at J, leaving 2 bases unmatched. CDR1 is GTSNPN, CDR2 SVGIG, per germline (reference sequence). The CDR3 runs 13 residues. These data come from a study of T cells in Graves' hyperthyroidism and ophthalmopathy. There were TCR beta CDR3 regions amplified from RNA transcripts. In the first-round RT-PCR of the TCR CDR3, the HTBI primer set was used. Using its own MiXCR run on the multiplex PCR reads, TCRdb lists one record per CDR3 protein. The sample has about 210,000 distinct CDR3 sequences; roughly 15% are singletons.

J is TRBJ1-2 and V is TRBV30, with 7 bases that match TRBD1. This TCR was recovered from a man in his forties or fifties with Graves' hyperthyroidism. Sequenced: blood. CDR3 nucleotides: TGTGCCTGGAGTGCGGGACAGCACTATGGCTACACCTTC. Amino acid sequence: CAWSAGQHYGYTF. Based on the CDR3 plus reference TRBV30 and TRBJ1-2, the full variable domain is SQTIHQWPATLVQPVGSPLSLECTVEGTSNPNLYWYRQAAGRGLQLLFYSVGIGQISSEVPQNLSASRPQDRQFILSSKKLLLSDSGFYLCAWSAGQHYGYTFGSGTRLTVV.